The rows below give T cell receptor beta chains drawn from one sample of a study of T cell clonotyping in hematopoietic cell transplantation. Assay used: immunoSEQ multiplex PCR; TCRdb lists only in-frame clones, some missing. The table has roughly 42,000 clones, around 95% seen once. The sample consisted of peripheral blood mononuclear cells. These receptor sequences come from a woman aged 45-65 years in good health. Some clones in this sample may be carry-over from other donors' samples. The CDR3 runs from the conserved cysteine through the conserved F or W. Each record gives: V gene, J gene, D gene, clone size, CDR3 protein, CDR3 DNA. A D gene is named only where the DNA matches it firmly. Some rows have no size entry. The others give once, few or many, or a class for an expanded clone.

TRBV6-5	TRBJ2-3	.	.	CASSRTLPSTDTQYF	TGTGCCAGCAGTAGGACATTACCTAGCACAGATACGCAGTATTTT
TRBV2	TRBJ2-5	.	.	CASSGEGETQYF	TGTGCCAGCAGTGGTGAGGGAGAGACCCAGTACTTC
TRBV7-8	TRBJ1-1	.	.	CASSFPKGKNTEAFF	TGTGCCAGCAGCTTTCCCAAGGGGAAGAACACTGAAGCTTTCTTT
TRBV4-2	TRBJ2-3	TRBD1	.	CASSHHRQGEADTQYF	TGTGCCAGCAGCCACCACCGACAGGGGGAGGCAGATACGCAGTATTTT
TRBV30	TRBJ2-4	.	.	CAWRTGTSRYF	TGTGCCTGGAGGACCGGGACATCAAGGTACTTC
TRBV30	TRBJ1-3	TRBD1	.	CAWSRDRSGNTIYF	TGTGCCTGGAGTAGGGACAGGTCTGGAAACACCATATATTTT
TRBV6-1	TRBJ2-7	TRBD1	.	CATLDRGNSYEQYF	TGTGCCACCCTGGACAGGGGTAACTCCTACGAGCAGTACTTC
TRBV10-3	TRBJ1-6	.	once	CAISESGDSGYNSPLHF	TGTGCCATCAGTGAGTCTGGGGACTCCGGTTATAATTCACCCCTCCACTTT
TRBV6-6	TRBJ1-1	.	.	CASSYDGSNTEAFF	TGTGCCAGCAGTTACGACGGCTCGAACACTGAAGCTTTCTTT
TRBV9	TRBJ2-2	.	.	CASSAGMMRGNTGELFF	TGTGCCAGCAGCGCCGGAATGATGAGGGGGAACACCGGGGAGCTGTTTTTT
TRBV5-8	TRBJ1-1	.	.	CASSLDTLNTEAFF	TGTGCCAGCAGCCTCGACACACTGAACACTGAAGCTTTCTTT
TRBV4-2	TRBJ2-2	TRBD1	.	CASSLPGQDTGELFF	TGTGCCAGCAGCCTGCCGGGACAGGACACCGGGGAGCTGTTTTTT
TRBV27	TRBJ2-1	TRBD2	.	CASRSGGVTEQFF	TGTGCCAGCAGGAGCGGGGGGGTGACTGAGCAGTTCTTC
TRBV9	TRBJ2-3	.	.	CASSVDFSDTQYF	TGTGCCAGCAGCGTAGATTTCTCAGATACGCAGTATTTT
TRBV5-1	TRBJ1-2	.	few	CASSPEGSPNYGYTF	TGCGCCAGCAGCCCCGAGGGGAGTCCTAACTATGGCTACACCTTC
TRBV19	TRBJ1-5	TRBD1	.	CASSPIGGTADKPQHF	TGTGCCAGTAGTCCCATAGGGGGGACAGCCGATAAGCCCCAGCATTTT
TRBV7-9	TRBJ2-7	TRBD1	.	CASTKGDRGLVEQYF	TGTGCCAGCACCAAGGGGGACAGGGGGCTTGTTGAGCAGTACTTC
TRBV14	TRBJ1-2	.	.	CASSQDPFGYTF	TGTGCCAGCAGCCAAGACCCATTCGGCTACACCTTC
TRBV2	TRBJ2-5	TRBD2	.	CASVGGETQYF	TGTGCCAGCGTCGGGGGGGAGACCCAGTACTTC
TRBV7-9	TRBJ1-1	.	.	CASSLSQDTEAFF	TGTGCCAGCAGCTTGAGCCAGGACACTGAAGCTTTCTTT
TRBV28	TRBJ2-5	TRBD1	.	CATDRSQETQYF	TGTGCCACGGACAGGAGCCAAGAGACCCAGTACTTC
TRBV7-9	TRBJ1-4	.	.	CASSLFGTINEKLFF	TGTGCCAGCAGCTTATTTGGGACTATTAATGAAAAACTGTTTTTT